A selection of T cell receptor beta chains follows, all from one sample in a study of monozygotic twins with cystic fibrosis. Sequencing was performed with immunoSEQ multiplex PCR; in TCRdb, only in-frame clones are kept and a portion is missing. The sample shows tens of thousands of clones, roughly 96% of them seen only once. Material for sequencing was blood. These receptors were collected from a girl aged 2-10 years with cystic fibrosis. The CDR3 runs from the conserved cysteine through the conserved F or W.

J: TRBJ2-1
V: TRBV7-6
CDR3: CASSLFTGYNEQFF

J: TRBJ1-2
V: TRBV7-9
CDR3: CASSLEEGASYTF

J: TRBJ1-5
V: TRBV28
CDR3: CASSRRGAVQPQHF

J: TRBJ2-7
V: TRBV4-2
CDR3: CASSQSATSYEQYF

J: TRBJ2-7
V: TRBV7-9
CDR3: CASSSVDRTYEQYF

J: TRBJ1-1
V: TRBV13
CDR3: CASRWGMGTEAFF

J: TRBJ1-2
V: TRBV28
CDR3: CASTMGQLLNYGYTF

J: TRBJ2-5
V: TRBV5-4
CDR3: CASSTDRGRETQYF

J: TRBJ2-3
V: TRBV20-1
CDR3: CSANHRDTQYF

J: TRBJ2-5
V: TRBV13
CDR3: CASRATRERGETQYF

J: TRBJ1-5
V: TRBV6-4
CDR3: CATGDDVGETAHQPQHF

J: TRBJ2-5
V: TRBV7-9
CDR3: CASSLVYGAHQETQYF

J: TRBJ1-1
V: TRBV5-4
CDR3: CASREWDRGLMNTEAFF

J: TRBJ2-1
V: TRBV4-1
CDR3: CASSHDLTFEQFF

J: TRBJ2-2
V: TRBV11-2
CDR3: CASSLEGYNTGELFF